This record covers a single T cell receptor (beta chain). Its matching antigen is unknown. Germline lookup yields CDR1 SGHTA and CDR2 FQGNSA. The CDR3 runs to 15 residues. V lost 5 bases, J lost 5 bases, and 18 bases lay in between. Participants comprised healthy donors of bone marrow. It was with 60 Vbeta and 13 Jbeta primers that the PCR ran. Under the authors' procedure: Some 10 million shared chains were among the approximately 76 million unique TCR beta chains that a later analysis counted. The data were produced by immunoSEQ multiplex PCR, yet TCRdb's version contains in-frame clones alone and is incomplete. That table gives V, J and clone size, and the DNA gave D and trimming. The sample holds fewer than 95,000 clones, roughly 72% seen once. This sample was taken from a study of cytomegalovirus exposure and HLA in healthy donors. Study information: Tens of millions of unique TCRs from HLA-typed donors were held in an early release of data.

Broader study findings: A later analysis reportedly found that, within productive TCRs, an Asian-associated ancestry cluster had fewer N-insertions than the mean observed across the roughly 690 donors.

The chain has TRBV7-2 and TRBJ1-1; perhaps TRBD1 as D (6 bases). The sequenced sample consisted of PBMCs. This clonotype originated in a man under 40 in good health and CMV-seronegative. The CDR3, as DNA: TGTGCCAGCAGCCCTAGGGGGGGCCGATTAACTGAAGCTTTCTTT. This encodes CASSPRGGRLTEAFF.